The sequence of this TCR beta chain was determined in a study of T cells after yellow fever vaccination. TCRdb processed the 5' RACE reads anew with MiXCR; each CDR3 protein has one entry. Of 450,000 to 550,000 distinct CDR3 sequences listed, 21% are singletons. The CDR3 consists of 14 residues. The germline CDR1 and CDR2 sequences are SGDLS and YYNGEE. The V and J ends lost 0 bases and 4 bases respectively, with 7 bases between them. V is TRBV9 and J is TRBJ1-4; D is possibly TRBD1 (5 bases). The TCR comes from a man aged 18 to 35 who received the YFV17D yellow fever vaccine. The specimen was PBMCs, collected 20 to 25 days after the first yellow fever vaccination. CDR3 sequence: CASSVGGGNEKLFF. CDR3 nucleotides: TGTGCCAGCAGCGTAGGGGGGGGTAATGAAAAACTGTTTTTT.